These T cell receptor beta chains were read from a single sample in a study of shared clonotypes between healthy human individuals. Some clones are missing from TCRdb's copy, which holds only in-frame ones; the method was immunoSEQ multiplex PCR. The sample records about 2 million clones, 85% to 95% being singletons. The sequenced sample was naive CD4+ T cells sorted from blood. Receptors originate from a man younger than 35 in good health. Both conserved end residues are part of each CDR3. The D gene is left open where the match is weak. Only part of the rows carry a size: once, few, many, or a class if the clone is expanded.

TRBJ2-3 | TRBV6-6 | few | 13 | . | TGTGCCAGCAGGAGAGATTCAACAGATACGCAGTATTTT | CASRRDSTDTQYF
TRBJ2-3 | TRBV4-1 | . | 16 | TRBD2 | TGCGCCAGCAGCCAAGTCCTAGCGGGGGGAACAGATACGCAGTATTTT | CASSQVLAGGTDTQYF
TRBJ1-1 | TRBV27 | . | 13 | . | TGTGCCAGCAGTTTCTCCGTGAACACTGAAGCTTTCTTT | CASSFSVNTEAFF
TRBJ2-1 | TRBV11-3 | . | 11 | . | TGTGCCAGCAGCTTAGATGGCGAGCAGTTCTTC | CASSLDGEQFF
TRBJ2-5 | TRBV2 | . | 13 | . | TGTGCCAGCAGTGTTGGCTTCCCGGGGACCCAGTACTTC | CASSVGFPGTQYF
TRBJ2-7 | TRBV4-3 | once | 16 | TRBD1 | TGCGCCAGCAGCAAAGAAGGGACAGGGAGTCCCTACGAGCAGTACTTC | CASSKEGTGSPYEQYF
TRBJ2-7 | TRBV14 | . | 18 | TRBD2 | TGTGCCAGCAGCCAAGAAGGGACTAGCGGGATTTCTGCCTACGAGCAGTACTTC | CASSQEGTSGISAYEQYF
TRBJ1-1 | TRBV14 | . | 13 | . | TGTGCCAGCAGCCTCTCTCGAAACACTGAAGCTTTCTTT | CASSLSRNTEAFF
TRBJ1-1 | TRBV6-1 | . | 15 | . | TGTGCCAGCAGTGCCTATGCGATCCCGAACACTGAAGCTTTCTTT | CASSAYAIPNTEAFF
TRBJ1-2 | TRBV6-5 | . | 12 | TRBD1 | TGTGCCAGCAGTTGGGACAGACGAGGCTACACCTTC | CASSWDRRGYTF
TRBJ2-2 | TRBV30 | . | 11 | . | TGTGCCTGGAGTTTACCCGGGGAGCTGTTTTTT | CAWSLPGELFF
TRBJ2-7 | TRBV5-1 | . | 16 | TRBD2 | TGCGCCAGCAGCTTTTCCATGAGGACTAGTCCCTACGAGCAGTACTTC | CASSFSMRTSPYEQYF
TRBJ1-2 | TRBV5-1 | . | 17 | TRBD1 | TGCGCCAGCAGCCAGCCTCCGGGACAGGGATACTTATATGGCTACACCTTC | CASSQPPGQGYLYGYTF
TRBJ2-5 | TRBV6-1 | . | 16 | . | TGTGCCAGCAGTGAAGCAGGGCGGGGGCACCAAGAGACCCAGTACTTC | CASSEAGRGHQETQYF
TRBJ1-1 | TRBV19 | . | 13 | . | TGTGCCAGTAGTAATCAGGGGCCTAGAGAAGCTTTCTTT | CASSNQGPREAFF
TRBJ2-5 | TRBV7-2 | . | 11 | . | TGTGCCAGCAGCCCCGCCGAGACCCAGTACTTC | CASSPAETQYF
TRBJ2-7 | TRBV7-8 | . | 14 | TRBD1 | TGTGCCAGCAGCCTGGACAGGGATTCCTACGAGCAGTACTTC | CASSLDRDSYEQYF
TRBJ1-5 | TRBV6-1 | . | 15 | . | TGTGCCAGCAGTGGTGGGATGGGACCCAATCAGCCCCAGCATTTT | CASSGGMGPNQPQHF
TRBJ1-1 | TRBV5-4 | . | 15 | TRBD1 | TGTGCCAGCAGCTTGGACAGGGGGCCGAACACTGAAGCTTTCTTT | CASSLDRGPNTEAFF
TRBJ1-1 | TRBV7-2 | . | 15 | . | TGTGCCAGCAGCTTCCAGGGAGACGTGACGACTGAAGCTTTCTTT | CASSFQGDVTTEAFF
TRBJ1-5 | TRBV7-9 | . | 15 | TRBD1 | TGTGCCAGCAGCCCAGGGGGCGAGGGCAATCAGCCCCAGCATTTT | CASSPGGEGNQPQHF
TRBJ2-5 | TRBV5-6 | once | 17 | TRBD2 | TGTGCCAGCAGCCTCCGGGCTAGCGGGATTTCCGGAGAGACCCAGTACTTC | CASSLRASGISGETQYF
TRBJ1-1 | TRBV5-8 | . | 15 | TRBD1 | TGTGCCAGCAGCCCTCGGACAGGGGGCCGGTTTGAAGCTTTCTTT | CASSPRTGGRFEAFF
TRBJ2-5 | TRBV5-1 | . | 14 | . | TGCGCCAGCAGCTTGGAAGGGGGTAGGGAGACCCAGTACTTC | CASSLEGGRETQYF
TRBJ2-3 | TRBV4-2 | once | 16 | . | TGTGCCAGCAGCCAAGGGCAGGGGGGCCCCACAGATACGCAGTATTTT | CASSQGQGGPTDTQYF
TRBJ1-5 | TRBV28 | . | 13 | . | TGTGCCAGCAGTGCCCCAGGGAATCAGCCCCAGCATTTT | CASSAPGNQPQHF
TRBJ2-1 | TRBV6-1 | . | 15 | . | TGTGCCAGTCCCTCAGGTAACTGGGAATTAGATGAGCAGTTCTTC | CASPSGNWELDEQFF
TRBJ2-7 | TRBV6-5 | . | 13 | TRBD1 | TGTGCCAGCAGCCTGACAGGGGTGGACGAGCAGTACTTC | CASSLTGVDEQYF
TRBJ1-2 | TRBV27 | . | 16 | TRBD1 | TGTGCCACCGCAGGACAGGGACGTCTATCGGGCTATGGCTACACCTTC | CATAGQGRLSGYGYTF
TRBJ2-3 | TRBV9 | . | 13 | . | TGTGCCAGCAGCACCGGGACAACGGATACGCAGTATTTT | CASSTGTTDTQYF
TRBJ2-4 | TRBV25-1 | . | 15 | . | TGTGCCAGCAGTGATTCCGGGGGAGCCAAAAACATTCAGTACTTC | CASSDSGGAKNIQYF
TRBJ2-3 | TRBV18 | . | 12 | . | TGTGCCAGCTCATCCGACACAGATACGCAGTATTTT | CASSSDTDTQYF
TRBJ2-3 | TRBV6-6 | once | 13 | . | TGTGCCAGCAGTTACGGGTCCACAGATACGCAGTATTTT | CASSYGSTDTQYF